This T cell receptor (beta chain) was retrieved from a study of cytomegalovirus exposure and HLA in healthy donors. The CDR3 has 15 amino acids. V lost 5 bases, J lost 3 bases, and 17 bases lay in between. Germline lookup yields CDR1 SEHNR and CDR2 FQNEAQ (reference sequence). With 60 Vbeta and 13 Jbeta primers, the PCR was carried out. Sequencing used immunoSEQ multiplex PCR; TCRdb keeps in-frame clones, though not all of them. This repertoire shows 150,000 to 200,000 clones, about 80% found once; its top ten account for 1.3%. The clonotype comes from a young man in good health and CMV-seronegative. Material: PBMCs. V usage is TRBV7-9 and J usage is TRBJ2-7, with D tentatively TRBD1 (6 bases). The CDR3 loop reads CASSPPTGSYYEQYF. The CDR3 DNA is TGTGCCAGCAGCCCACCGACAGGTTCCTACTACGAGCAGTACTTC. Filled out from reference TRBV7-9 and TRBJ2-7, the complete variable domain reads DTGVSQNPRHKITKRGQNVTFRCDPISEHNRLYWYRQTLGQGPEFLTYFQNEAQLEKSRLLSDRFSAERPKGSFSTLEIQRTEQGDSAMYLCASSPPTGSYYEQYFGPGTRLTVT.